The 24 T cell receptor beta chains presented below share a single source sample, sequenced in a study of blood T cell repertoires in COVID-19. Method: immunoSEQ multiplex PCR; TCRdb's copy keeps in-frame clones and lacks some. Counted here are tens of thousands of clones, roughly 74% occurring once; the ten biggest clones make up around 7%. Specimen: peripheral blood. These receptors originate from a man in his forties or fifties with COVID-19, enrolled during active disease.

This clone was found once. V and J are TRBV18 and TRBJ2-3; a weak D match, TRBD1 (6 bases). This CDR3 contains 17 residues. Germline CDR1 and CDR2: KGHSH and LQKENI. Trimming pared 3 bases from V and 0 bases from J, leaving 16 bases between. The chain's CDR3 is CASSPRSDRLSTDTQYF. CDR3 nucleotides: TGTGCCAGCTCACCCCGGTCGGACAGACTAAGCACAGATACGCAGTATTTT.

This clone came up once. The chain is built from TRBV12-5 and TRBJ2-4, with D unclear. V was shortened by 4 bases and J by 0 bases, with 16 bases between the two germline ends. The CDR3 covers 17 residues. Germline CDR1 and CDR2: LGHNT and FRNRAP. The CDR3 coding sequence is TGTGCTAGTGGTTCCCACCCAGACCCGGGAGCCAAAAACATTCAGTACTTC. This translates into CASGSHPDPGAKNIQYF. The entire variable domain, with the rest obtained from reference TRBV12-5 and TRBJ2-4, is as follows: DARVTQTPRHKVTEMGQEVTMRCQPILGHNTVFWYRQTMMQGLELLAYFRNRAPLDDSGMPKDRFSAEMPDATLATLKIQPSEPRDSAVYFCASGSHPDPGAKNIQYFGAGTRLSVL.

J is TRBJ1-1 and V is TRBV9; D unclear. CDR1 is SGDLS and CDR2 is YYNGEE in the germline V gene. V was trimmed by 2 bases and J by 3 bases, leaving 8 bases between them. The length of the CDR3 is 13 residues. CDR3 residues: CASSVGRDTEAFF. The CDR3, as DNA: TGTGCCAGCAGCGTGGGGAGAGACACTGAAGCTTTCTTT.

The V and J genes are TRBV19 and TRBJ1-2; D may be TRBD1 (5 bases). The CDR3 covers 15 residues. CDR1 and CDR2 (germline): LNHDA, SQIVND (reference sequence). Trimming took 1 base from V and 4 from J, leaving 13 bases between them. DNA for the CDR3: TGTGCCAGTAGTATAGTGGCAGGGTCGAGCTATGGCTACACCTTC. This encodes CASSIVAGSSYGYTF.

The chain carries TRBV9 and TRBJ2-1; 10 bases match TRBD2. Unmatched junction bases numbered 3, after V lost 10 bases and J lost 2 bases. Germline V lookup: CDR1 SGDLS, CDR2 YYNGEE. The CDR3 spans 13 residues. The CDR3 here is CAGAGGPYNEQFF. The CDR3 DNA reads TGTGCCGGAGCGGGGGGGCCCTACAATGAGCAGTTCTTC.

The V gene is TRBV14, the J gene TRBJ1-1; D is undetermined. The V gene lost 1 base and the J gene lost 2 bases, with 5 bases spanning the gap. Germline V CDR1 and CDR2: SGHDN, FVKESK. The CDR3 is made up of 13 amino acids. In nucleotides, the CDR3 is TGTGCCAGCAGCCAAGGAGTTAACACTGAAGCTTTCTTT. Protein sequence: CASSQGVNTEAFF.

This rearrangement joins TRBV6-5 to TRBJ1-6; the match to TRBD1 covers 7 bases. V was clipped by 6 bases and J by 11 bases; unmatched bases: 10. The CDR3 contains 14 residues. Germline-derived CDR1 and CDR2 are MNHEY and SVGAGI. CDR3 in DNA: TGTGCCAGCAGCTCCTCGGACAGGTCGGCACCCCTCCACTTT. As protein: CASSSSDRSAPLHF.

The V call is TRBV19, the J call TRBJ2-5, with TRBD2 identical over 11 bases. The CDR3 is made up of 14 amino acids. V gave up 4 bases and J gave up 8 bases; unmatched junction bases: 6. From germline, CDR1 is LNHDA and CDR2 SQIVND (reference sequence). CDR3: CASSTSGRRKTQYF. As DNA, the CDR3 is TGTGCCAGTAGTACTAGCGGGAGGAGGAAAACCCAGTACTTC.

The chain is built from TRBV29-1 and TRBJ2-3; no reliable D call. Trimming cost V 4 bases and J 7 bases, with 18 bases left between them. Germline CDR1 is SQVTM and CDR2 is ANQGSEA. The CDR3 has 14 amino acids. CDR3 protein: CSVALDRSEYTQYF. Written as DNA, the CDR3 is TGCAGCGTTGCTCTAGACCGCTCGGAATATACGCAGTATTTT.

The V call is TRBV29-1, the J call TRBJ2-1; 8 nucleotides match TRBD1. From germline, CDR1 is SQVTM and CDR2 ANQGSEA. V dropped 2 bases and J dropped 10; count of bases not matched to a gene: 4. The CDR3 covers 12 residues. The CDR3 bases are TGCAGCGTTGAATCGACAGGGGTCGAGCAGTTCTTC. This sequence encodes CSVESTGVEQFF.

The V gene is TRBV12-3 or TRBV12-4, the J gene TRBJ2-5; D is undetermined. Trimming took 4 bases from V and 4 from J, leaving 4 bases between them. The CDR3 contains 11 residues. The CDR3 sequence: CASSWAETQYF. For the CDR3, the DNA is TGTGCCAGCAGTTGGGCAGAGACCCAGTACTTC.

The V gene is TRBV9, the J gene TRBJ1-1; 10 bases fit TRBD1. The J segment lost 9 bases and the V segment lost 3 bases, leaving 14 bases of the junction unmatched. The CDR3 loop spans 16 amino acids. Germline CDR1 is SGDLS and CDR2 is YYNGEE. The CDR3 coding sequence is TGTGCCAGCAGCGCAAATCCGGGACAGGGGTCCCCTCAAGCTTTCTTT. This encodes CASSANPGQGSPQAFF. The entire variable domain, with the rest obtained from reference TRBV9 and TRBJ1-1, is as follows: DSGVTQTPKHLITATGQRVTLRCSPRSGDLSVYWYQQSLDQGLQFLIQYYNGEERAKGNILERFSAQQFPDLHSELNLSSLELGDSALYFCASSANPGQGSPQAFFGQGTRLTVV.

This clone was seen a handful of times. V usage is TRBV11-2 and J usage is TRBJ1-1, with unresolved D. V was shortened by 0 bases and J by 5 bases, with 13 bases between the two germline ends. Germline V gene sequence: CDR1 SGHAT, CDR2 FQNNGV. The CDR3 covers 15 residues. CDR3 region: CASSLDPGVRTEAFF. CDR3 coding DNA: TGTGCCAGCAGCTTAGACCCGGGTGTGAGAACTGAAGCTTTCTTT. Variable domain in full (rest from reference TRBV11-2 and TRBJ1-1): EAGVAQSPRYKIIEKRQSVAFWCNPISGHATLYWYQQILGQGPKLLIQFQNNGVVDDSQLPKDRFSAERLKGVDSTLKIQPAKLEDSAVYLCASSLDPGVRTEAFFGQGTRLTVV.

The chain has TRBV7-9 and TRBJ2-7; D is perhaps TRBD1 (5 bases). CDR1 and CDR2 from the germline V gene are SEHNR and FQNEAQ (reference sequence). V was trimmed by 0 bases and J by 6 bases, leaving 12 bases between them. The CDR3 loop spans 14 amino acids. The CDR3 loop is CASSLAGRVGEQYF. CDR3 DNA: TGTGCCAGCAGCTTAGCGGGCAGGGTAGGCGAGCAGTACTTC.

The chain carries TRBV5-4 and TRBJ2-3, with TRBD2 identical over 11 bases. The CDR3 contains 18 residues. V lost 4 bases and J lost 7; bases outside the gene matches: 17. Looked up from germline, CDR1 is SGHNT and CDR2 is YYREEE (reference sequence). CDR3 nucleotide sequence: TGTGCCAGCAGCACTGGCGGGGGAGTGGGACTAGCGGAAAATACGCAGTATTTT. Its translation is CASSTGGGVGLAENTQYF.

The chain is built from TRBV7-9 and TRBJ2-3, with 11 bases aligning to TRBD2. The CDR3 length is 17 residues. The germline V gene has CDR1 SEHNR and CDR2 FQNEAQ (reference sequence). Losses at the gene ends were 5 bases for V and 2 bases for J; bases not matched to a gene: 9. The CDR3 is CASSTRLAGRHTDTQYF. The CDR3 DNA reads TGTGCCAGCAGCACTAGACTAGCGGGGCGACACACAGATACGCAGTATTTT.

Sample share makes this clone medium-sized. The chain has TRBV5-5 and TRBJ1-1; D gene unclear. The germline V and J ends were trimmed by 2 bases and 4 bases, with 9 bases remaining between them. This CDR3 is 13 amino acids long. Germline V gives CDR1 SGHKS, CDR2 YYEKEE (reference sequence). The CDR3 DNA sequence: TGTGCCAGCAGCTTCCTATCTGGCACTGAAGCTTTCTTT. Its translation is CASSFLSGTEAFF.

V gene TRBV28 combines with J gene TRBJ1-3; TRBD1 is a possible D gene (5 bases). Germline assignment: CDR1 MDHEN and CDR2 SYDVKM. The CDR3 contains 13 residues. V lost 5 bases and J 2 bases, leaving 7 bases between the germline ends. The CDR3 region is CASSRQTGNTIYF. The DNA for the CDR3 is TGTGCCAGCAGTCGACAGACTGGAAACACCATATATTTT. Full variable domain (remainder filled in from reference TRBV28 and TRBJ1-3): DVKVTQSSRYLVKRTGEKVFLECVQDMDHENMFWYRQDPGLGLRLIYFSYDVKMKEKGDIPEGYSVSREKKERFSLILESASTNQTSMYLCASSRQTGNTIYFGEGSWLTVV.

J is TRBJ2-2 and V is TRBV5-1, with 12 positions matching TRBD1. Germline CDR1 SGHRS, CDR2 YFSETQ. The CDR3 is 17 amino acids. V shed 2 bases, J shed 6 bases, and the junction held 8 bases outside the gene matches. CDR3 bases: TGCGCCAGCAGCTTAAGCATAGGGACAGGGGGCTCCGGGGAGCTGTTTTTT. This codes for CASSLSIGTGGSGELFF.

V is TRBV29-1 and J is TRBJ1-1; no reliable D call. Germline-derived CDR1 and CDR2 are SQVTM and ANQGSEA. Trimming cost V 5 bases and J 1 base, with 5 bases left between them. The CDR3 runs 11 residues. CDR3 protein: CSVTGNTEAFF. The CDR3 DNA reads as TGCAGCGTTACGGGGAACACTGAAGCTTTCTTT.

V gene TRBV25-1 combines with J gene TRBJ1-1; D perhaps matches TRBD1 (5 bases). The CDR3 is made up of 13 amino acids. Between the trimmed V and J ends, which lost 7 bases and 4 bases, there was a span of 13 bases. In germline, CDR1 is MGHDK, CDR2 SYGVNS. As DNA, the CDR3 is TGTGCCAGCATCGGGTCGGGGGGCACTGAAGCTTTCTTT. Translating gives CASIGSGGTEAFF.

The chain links TRBV10-2 to TRBJ2-7; 14 nucleotides agree with TRBD2. The CDR3 totals 15 residues. Trimming at V came to 5 bases and at J to 4 bases, leaving 4 bases not matched to a gene. CDR1 is WSHSY and CDR2 is SAAADI in the germline V gene. This CDR3 reads CASSPTSGRGYEQYF. The CDR3 coding sequence is TGCGCCAGCAGTCCGACTAGCGGGAGGGGGTACGAGCAGTACTTC.

This chain joins TRBV10-3 and TRBJ2-1; TRBD2 aligns across 7 bases. The trim removed 7 bases at V and 8 bases at J, leaving 11 bases unmatched. CDR3 size: 14 residues. Per the germline V gene, CDR1 is ENHRY and CDR2 is SYGVKD. CDR3: CAITTTGRQDEQFF. CDR3 DNA: TGTGCCATCACTACAACCGGGAGGCAGGATGAGCAGTTCTTC.

J is TRBJ2-3 and V is TRBV5-1, with D possibly TRBD2 on 6 matching bases. Germline V gives CDR1 SGHRS, CDR2 YFSETQ. The CDR3 has 15 residues. V lost 1 base, J lost 2 bases, and 11 bases lay in between. The CDR3 sequence is CASSLYSGNTDTQYF. The CDR3 DNA sequence: TGCGCCAGCAGCTTGTATAGCGGAAACACAGATACGCAGTATTTT.